Listed here are 27 T cell receptor beta chains from one sample, sequenced in a study of blood T cell repertoires in COVID-19 (dated by TCRdb to the early 2020s). Library generation was performed with the immunoSEQ multiplex PCR assay. TCRdb carries this immuneACCESS record with in-frame sequences only. Its versions omit some clonotypes, under half of them owing to an unresolved V gene in the studies checked, with the rest unexplained. This sample has more than 95,000 clones in its table, and about 82% of those were observed once. Of the sample, roughly 13% falls within the top ten clones. The sequenced sample was peripheral blood. All receptors come from an older woman in a cohort sampled during active or convalescent COVID-19.

This clone was recorded only once. This chain connects TRBV28 to TRBJ2-1, with TRBD2 identical over 7 bases. The trim removed 6 bases at V and 2 bases at J, leaving 1 base unmatched. The CDR3 has 13 residues. The V gene's germline CDR1 is MDHEN and CDR2 SYDVKM. The chain's CDR3 is CASRGGTYNEQFF. The CDR3 DNA sequence: TGTGCCAGCAGGGGGGGGACCTACAATGAGCAGTTCTTC.

This clone was found once. As DNA, the CDR3 is TGTGCCATCAGTCCCAGGGCGGGGAGCACAGATACGCAGTATTTT. It codes for CAISPRAGSTDTQYF. The gene calls are TRBV10-3 and TRBJ2-3; perhaps TRBD2 as D (6 bases). The CDR3 consists of 15 residues. Germline lookup yields CDR1 ENHRY and CDR2 SYGVKD. V was pared by 5 bases and J by 0 bases, with 12 bases between.

This clone occurred once. Here the CDR3 DNA reads TGTGCCAGCATGACAGGGGATCAATATGGCTACACCTTC. This sequence encodes CASMTGDQYGYTF. The chain employs TRBV6-5 and TRBJ1-2; 8 bases line up with TRBD1. This CDR3 is 13 amino acids long. The V gene's germline CDR1 is MNHEY and CDR2 SVGAGI. V trimming: 7 bases; J trimming: 5 bases; junction bases outside the gene matches: 6.

The chain combines TRBV7-3 with TRBJ2-1; 7 bases map to TRBD2. This CDR3 contains 13 residues. V was clipped by 4 bases and J by 10 bases; unmatched bases: 7. Looked up from germline, CDR1 is SGHTA and CDR2 is FQGTGA. The CDR3 here is CASSYGRSEEQFF. CDR3 bases: TGTGCCAGCAGCTACGGGAGGTCAGAAGAGCAGTTCTTC.

The gene calls are TRBV5-1 and TRBJ2-7; D is unclear. The germline V gene encodes CDR1 SGHRS and CDR2 YFSETQ. V dropped 0 bases and J dropped 0 bases, with 4 bases sitting between them. The CDR3 runs 13 residues. The CDR3 sequence is CASSLDGSYEQYF. CDR3 nucleotide sequence: TGCGCCAGCAGCTTGGACGGCTCCTACGAGCAGTACTTC.

V gene TRBV6-1 combines with J gene TRBJ1-5; 7 bases are a match to TRBD1. Germline CDR1 and CDR2: MNHNS and SASEGT. V was clipped by 0 bases and J by 0 bases; unmatched bases: 8. CDR3 size: 18 residues. CDR3 nucleotides: TGTGCCAGCAGTGAAGCTTCGACAGGGCCCCCTAGCAATCAGCCCCAGCATTTT. Translated: CASSEASTGPPSNQPQHF.

This clone was found once. This sequence joins TRBV10-1 and TRBJ2-3; D is undetermined. This CDR3 is 14 amino acids long. V lost 4 bases to trimming and J lost 3 bases, with 11 bases between them. Looked up from germline, CDR1 is WNHNN and CDR2 is SYGVQD (reference sequence). This CDR3 is CASSVQVATDTQYF. The CDR3, as DNA: TGCGCCAGCAGTGTTCAGGTCGCTACAGATACGCAGTATTTT.

The rearrangement uses TRBV4-2 and TRBJ1-3, with a possible D match to TRBD1 (6 bases). The CDR3 totals 16 residues. V lost 4 bases and J 1 base, leaving 14 bases between the germline ends. From germline, CDR1 is LGHNA and CDR2 YNFKEQ. The CDR3 is CASSRGQTGSGNTIYF. CDR3 in DNA: TGTGCCAGCAGCCGAGGACAGACCGGGTCTGGAAACACCATATATTTT.

This clone was seen just once. Relative to the germline gene, one junction end is altered; a read error may explain this. This chain links TRBV5-1 with TRBJ1-5; 10 bases line up with TRBD1. Germline assignment: CDR1 SGHRS and CDR2 YFSETQ. The CDR3 extends over 19 amino acids. CDR3 protein: CARSWGADRGDISNQPQHF. Written as DNA, the CDR3 is TGCGCCCGCAGCTGGGGGGCGGACAGGGGGGACATTAGCAATCAGCCCCAGCATTTT.

The V gene is TRBV12-5, the J gene TRBJ1-2; 7 bases are shared with TRBD1. V dropped 7 bases and J dropped 4; count of bases not matched to a gene: 9. Germline V lookup: CDR1 LGHNT, CDR2 FRNRAP. CDR3 size: 14 residues. Here the CDR3 reads CASAADRMAYGYTF. CDR3 bases: TGTGCTAGTGCCGCGGACAGGATGGCCTATGGCTACACCTTC.

The chain couples TRBV7-9 to TRBJ1-2; no reliable D call. Germline loops: CDR1 SEHNR, CDR2 FQNEAQ (reference sequence). The V end was cut by 5 bases, the J end by 4 bases, with 11 bases between. CDR3 length: 13 amino acids. The DNA of the CDR3 is TGTGCCAGCAGCCCCATAACCAGCTATGGCTACACCTTC. The encoded protein is CASSPITSYGYTF.

The count of this clone is one. The rearrangement links TRBV7-9 to TRBJ1-2; D perhaps matches TRBD1 (5 bases). Germline V gene data show CDR1 as SEHNR and CDR2 as FQNEAQ (reference sequence). V was shortened by 5 bases and J by 1 base, with 14 bases between the two germline ends. The CDR3 totals 15 residues. The CDR3 loop reads CASSPGGGSNYGYTF. For the CDR3, the DNA is TGTGCCAGCAGCCCCGGCGGGGGAAGTAACTATGGCTACACCTTC. Full variable domain (rest looked up from reference TRBV7-9 and TRBJ1-2): DTGVSQNPRHKITKRGQNVTFRCDPISEHNRLYWYRQTLGQGPEFLTYFQNEAQLEKSRLLSDRFSAERPKGSFSTLEIQRTEQGDSAMYLCASSPGGGSNYGYTFGSGTRLTVV.

The V and J genes are TRBV27 and TRBJ2-7, with a possible D match to TRBD1 (5 bases). Germline V gene lookup returns CDR1 MNHEY and CDR2 SMNVEV (reference sequence). The V end lost 6 bases, the J end lost 10 bases, and 19 bases lay between the germline ends. This CDR3 region has 13 residues. CDR3 sequence (DNA): TGTGCCAGCAGGCAGGGCCTGTCTACGAGTCAGTACTTC. The encoded protein is CASRQGLSTSQYF.

The chain joins TRBV18 to TRBJ2-6, with 9 bases fitting TRBD1. Germline V CDR1 and CDR2: KGHSH, LQKENI. Losses at the gene ends were 3 bases for V and 2 bases for J; bases not matched to a gene: 8. This CDR3 contains 18 residues. CDR3 sequence (DNA): TGTGCCAGCTCACCTTTCAACAGGGGGCTGACTGGGGCCAACGTCCTGACTTTC. It codes for CASSPFNRGLTGANVLTF.

The rearrangement joins TRBV28 to TRBJ1-1; 8 positions match TRBD1. The V gene end was trimmed by 4 bases and the J gene end by 0 bases; junction bases not matched to a gene: 16. CDR3 length equals 19 residues. Germline CDR1 reads MDHEN; CDR2 reads SYDVKM. The CDR3 sequence is CASSSIGQGVGVMNTEAFF. The CDR3 DNA follows: TGTGCCAGCAGTTCCATCGGACAGGGCGTGGGGGTGATGAACACTGAAGCTTTCTTT.

J is TRBJ2-1 and V is TRBV9; 7 bases fit TRBD1. The CDR3 extends over 14 amino acids. Germline V lookup: CDR1 SGDLS, CDR2 YYNGEE. The CDR3 DNA is TGTGCTAGTCAACCGGGACAGTACCGCAATGAGCAGTTCTTC. Residues: CASQPGQYRNEQFF.

This chain connects TRBV5-4 to TRBJ1-1, with TRBD1 matching 7 bases. The CDR3 contains 15 residues. Germline CDR1 SGHNT, CDR2 YYREEE (reference sequence). The junction had 6 bases not matched to a gene; V was cut back by 4 bases and J by 0 bases. The CDR3 loop is CASSALGQMNTEAFF. CDR3 nucleotides: TGTGCCAGCAGCGCCCTGGGACAGATGAACACTGAAGCTTTCTTT.

The rearrangement uses TRBV7-9 and TRBJ2-7, with D unresolved. Trimming left V 1 base short and J 6 bases short, with 7 bases between. Per the germline V gene, CDR1 is SEHNR and CDR2 is FQNEAQ (reference sequence). CDR3 length: 12 residues. The CDR3 loop is CASSLGTTEQYF. Written as DNA, the CDR3 is TGTGCCAGCAGCTTAGGAACAACCGAGCAGTACTTC.

This chain links TRBV27 with TRBJ1-2, with 7 bases that match TRBD1. The CDR3 length is 16 residues. The germline CDR1 and CDR2 sequences are MNHEY and SMNVEV (reference sequence). Unmatched junction bases numbered 11, after V lost 3 bases and J lost 4 bases. The CDR3 region is CASSFHNRGPAYGYTF. CDR3 coding DNA: TGTGCCAGCAGTTTCCATAACAGGGGTCCGGCCTATGGCTACACCTTC.

The chain uses TRBV19 and TRBJ2-1; D is perhaps TRBD2 (7 bases). Trimming pared 10 bases from V and 5 bases from J, leaving 21 bases between. CDR1 is LNHDA, CDR2 SQIVND, per germline (reference sequence). This CDR3 has 15 amino acids. CDR3 sequence reads: CATAGGRGWDNEQFF. The CDR3 DNA follows: TGTGCCACCGCAGGTGGGAGGGGGTGGGACAATGAGCAGTTCTTC.

The chain uses TRBV21-1 and TRBJ2-7; TRBD2 was called by the table and not checked on the DNA. TRBV21-1 is a pseudogene locus. This CDR3 region has 13 residues. The CDR3 loop reads CASTWGGDHEQYF. The CDR3 region has the DNA TGTGCCAGCACCTGGGGGGGGGACCACGAGCAGTACTTC.

This chain uses TRBV6-5 with TRBJ2-7; 11 bases match TRBD1. Germline lookup yields CDR1 MNHEY and CDR2 SVGAGI. The CDR3 is made up of 13 amino acids. Trimming at V came to 10 bases and at J to 4 bases, leaving 6 bases not matched to a gene. In DNA form, the CDR3 reads TGTGCCACGGAAGGGACAGGGGGGTACGAGCAGTACTTC. Encoded protein: CATEGTGGYEQYF.

The rearrangement links TRBV9 to TRBJ2-7; a weak D match, TRBD2 (6 bases). Germline V gives CDR1 SGDLS, CDR2 YYNGEE. The CDR3 runs 15 residues. Trimming took off 0 bases at V and 0 bases at J, with 10 bases between the two ends. CDR3: CASSVGRAGSYEQYF. CDR3 DNA sequence: TGTGCCAGCAGCGTAGGACGAGCGGGCTCCTACGAGCAGTACTTC.

The chain recombines TRBV28 with TRBJ2-7; 7 positions agree with TRBD1. This CDR3 is built from 15 residues. The germline V gene encodes CDR1 MDHEN and CDR2 SYDVKM. Germline trimming cut 5 bases from V and 2 bases from J; bases unmatched to any gene: 9. In nucleotides, the CDR3 is TGTGCCAGCAGTGGCGGAGGACAGGCGACCTACGAGCAGTACTTC. It is translated as CASSGGGQATYEQYF.

This clone has only one observation. This chain links TRBV6-5 with TRBJ2-3; D is perhaps TRBD1 (7 bases). V was pared by 7 bases and J by 4 bases, with 15 bases between. Germline assignment: CDR1 MNHEY and CDR2 SVGAGI. This CDR3 has 14 residues. The CDR3 loop reads CASKSGGPPDTQYF. CDR3 nucleotide sequence: TGTGCCAGCAAGTCAGGGGGGCCCCCAGATACGCAGTATTTT.

This chain uses TRBV11-2 with TRBJ2-1; TRBD2 is a possible D gene (5 bases). Germline V gene lookup returns CDR1 SGHAT and CDR2 FQNNGV. Trimming pared 3 bases from V and 9 bases from J, leaving 9 bases between. This CDR3 is 12 amino acids long. The CDR3 reads CASSFGVVEQFF. In DNA, the CDR3 is TGTGCCAGCAGCTTCGGGGTGGTTGAGCAGTTCTTC.

The chain is built from TRBV3-1 (or the pseudogene TRBV3-2) and TRBJ2-7; D is perhaps TRBD2 (5 bases). Trimming removed 1 base at V and 4 bases at J, with 14 bases between. The CDR3 is made up of 15 amino acids. Germline-derived CDR1 and CDR2 are LGHDT and YNNKEL (reference sequence). CDR3 sequence: CASSQVERLWYEQYF. DNA for the CDR3: TGTGCCAGCAGCCAAGTCGAGCGGTTGTGGTACGAGCAGTACTTC.